This is a list of T cell receptor beta chains from one sample in a study of blood T cell repertoires in COVID-19. The table came from immunoSEQ multiplex PCR; TCRdb's copy has only in-frame clones and leaves some out. The sample has around 500,000 clones, 85% to 90% seen once; the top ten hold 1.8%. The sequencing input was PBMCs or T cells enriched from blood (not recorded which). The receptors were gathered from a woman aged 40 to 50 who had recovered from COVID-19. The CDR3 runs from the conserved cysteine through the conserved F or W. The D gene is left open where the match is weak. For some rows the clone size is stated as once, few or many, or as a class when expanded; others skip it.

cdr3_nt cdr3_aa j_call v_call clone_size cdr3_length d_call
TGCGCCAGCAGCGGACAAGGAAACACCATATATTTT CASSGQGNTIYF TRBJ1-3 TRBV5-1 . 12 .
TGCGCCAGCAGCTACACCTCGACTAGCGGGGTTAGCTCCTACAATGAGCAGTTCTTC CASSYTSTSGVSSYNEQFF TRBJ2-1 TRBV5-1 . 19 TRBD2
TGTGCCAGCAGCACACTTGACAGTCGTCATCAGACCCAGTACTTC CASSTLDSRHQTQYF TRBJ2-5 TRBV5-6 . 15 .
TGTGCCAGCAGTGAAGTGGCGGGGGGAGAGCAGTTCTTC CASSEVAGGEQFF TRBJ2-1 TRBV6-1 once 13 TRBD2
TGTGCCAGCAGCTTGGTCGGGGAAGGGACTGAAGCTTTCTTT CASSLVGEGTEAFF TRBJ1-1 TRBV5-4 . 14 .
TGTGCCAGTAGTAACGTCCAGAACTATGGCTACACCTTC CASSNVQNYGYTF TRBJ1-2 TRBV19 . 13 .
TGCGCCAGCAGCCAAGATGGGACTAGCTTCTACGAGCAGTACTTC CASSQDGTSFYEQYF TRBJ2-7 TRBV4-3 . 15 TRBD2
TGTGCCAGCAGTTTCAGGGGGCAGGGCACTGAAGCTTTCTTT CASSFRGQGTEAFF TRBJ1-1 TRBV27 . 14 TRBD1
TGTGCCAGCAGTTACCCCAGAGCGGGAGGGCCGTCGCGGGAGCAGTTCTTC CASSYPRAGGPSREQFF TRBJ2-1 TRBV6-2/TRBV6-3 . 17 TRBD2
TGTGCCAGCAGTTACACCAGGTATCCAATGTCCTACGAGCAGTACTTC CASSYTRYPMSYEQYF TRBJ2-7 TRBV6-2/TRBV6-3 . 16 .
TGCGCCAGCAGCTTGACTAGCGGGATGTACAATGAGCAGTTCTTC CASSLTSGMYNEQFF TRBJ2-1 TRBV5-1 . 15 TRBD2
TGTGCCAGCAGCCAAGAATTGTACCAGGGATTCTCCTACGAGCAGTACTTC CASSQELYQGFSYEQYF TRBJ2-7 TRBV14 . 17 .
TGCGCCAGCAGCCAATCGGGACTGTCCAACACTGAAGCTTTCTTT CASSQSGLSNTEAFF TRBJ1-1 TRBV4-3 . 15 .
TGCGCCAGCAGCCAGGTGCTTAGCTATGGCTACACCTTC CASSQVLSYGYTF TRBJ1-2 TRBV4-3 . 13 .
TGTGCCAGCAGCCCCAGGGACGGCGGGAAGATCTACGAGCAGTACTTC CASSPRDGGKIYEQYF TRBJ2-7 TRBV3-1/TRBV3-2 . 16 .
TGTGCCAGCAGCTCGAGTTGGTTAAGGGGGAACACCATATATTTT CASSSSWLRGNTIYF TRBJ1-3 TRBV11-2 . 15 .
TGCGCCAGCAGCCAAAGGACAGGAGGCTATGGCTACACCTTC CASSQRTGGYGYTF TRBJ1-2 TRBV4-3 once 14 TRBD1
TGTGCCAGCAGTAGCAGGGGCGAGTGGCAAGAGACCCAGTACTTC CASSSRGEWQETQYF TRBJ2-5 TRBV2 . 15 .
TGCGCCAGCAGCCAAGATATCGCGGGAGGTCAAGAGACCCAGTACTTC CASSQDIAGGQETQYF TRBJ2-5 TRBV4-3 . 16 TRBD2
TGTGCCAGCAGCTTCAGAGGGTACTATGGCTACACCTTC CASSFRGYYGYTF TRBJ1-2 TRBV7-9 . 13 .
TGTGCCAGCAGCCTGACAGGGGAGATCAATGGCTACACCTTC CASSLTGEINGYTF TRBJ1-2 TRBV6-5 . 14 TRBD1
TGTGCCAGCAGCTTAGTGCGGTTGGGTGGAAACACCATATATTTT CASSLVRLGGNTIYF TRBJ1-3 TRBV7-2 . 15 .
TGTGCCAGCAGCTTCCGGGTTGCGGAAAGCACAGATACGCAGTATTTT CASSFRVAESTDTQYF TRBJ2-3 TRBV7-9 . 16 .
TGTGCCAGCAGGCGTAGAGGGGGAACTGAAGCTTTCTTT CASRRRGGTEAFF TRBJ1-1 TRBV6-5 . 13 .
TGCGCCAGCAGCCAAGGATTAGCGGGAGATCGCCCAGATACGCAGTATTTT CASSQGLAGDRPDTQYF TRBJ2-3 TRBV4-3 once 17 TRBD2
TGTGCCACCAGTGACCAGGACAGGCCGGAGACCCAGTACTTC CATSDQDRPETQYF TRBJ2-5 TRBV24-1 . 14 TRBD1
TGTGCCAGCAGCTTACGTCGCGGGAGCACCACCGGGGAGCTGTTTTTT CASSLRRGSTTGELFF TRBJ2-2 TRBV7-6 few 16 TRBD2
TGTGCCAGTAGCCCCCCTTACCTAGCGGGAGGCACAGATACGCAGTATTTT CASSPPYLAGGTDTQYF TRBJ2-3 TRBV19 . 17 TRBD2
TGTGCCAGCAGTGATCGTAGGGCAGGGGGCAACATTCAGTACTTC CASSDRRAGGNIQYF TRBJ2-4 TRBV25-1 . 15 TRBD1
TGTGCCAGCAGTTACTCGCCCCCCGACAGGGAATGGAGGGCTTTCTTT CASSYSPPDREWRAFF TRBJ1-1 TRBV6-5 . 16 TRBD1
TGTGCCAGCTCCCCCAGGACAGGATACAATGAGCAGTTCTTC CASSPRTGYNEQFF TRBJ2-1 TRBV18 . 14 TRBD1
TGTGCTAGTGGTCCCAGGACTAGCGGGAGAAATACCGGGGAGCTGTTTTTT CASGPRTSGRNTGELFF TRBJ2-2 TRBV12-5 . 17 TRBD2
TGCGCCAGCAGACCAAGACAGGGGGCCGCTGAAGCTTTCTTT CASRPRQGAAEAFF TRBJ1-1 TRBV10-2 . 14 TRBD1
TGTGCCAGCAGTCAACATCCGGGACAGCTCTATAATTCACCCCTCCACTTT CASSQHPGQLYNSPLHF TRBJ1-6 TRBV27 . 17 TRBD1
TGTGCCAGCAGCTCTTACAGGGATATAGCCTACAATGAGCAGTTCTTC CASSSYRDIAYNEQFF TRBJ2-1 TRBV7-9 once 16 .
TGTGCCAGCAGTCCTGATCAAGCGAACATTCAGTACTTC CASSPDQANIQYF TRBJ2-4 TRBV12-3/TRBV12-4 . 13 .
TGTGCCAGCAGCCAAGAAAATACGACAGGCATTATGAACACTGAAGCTTTCTTT CASSQENTTGIMNTEAFF TRBJ1-1 TRBV14 . 18 .
TGCGCCAGCAGCTTGGCCCGGAGTGGGAACACTGAAGCTTTCTTT CASSLARSGNTEAFF TRBJ1-1 TRBV5-1 . 15 .
TGTGCCAGCAGGAGGGACAGGAACGCTAACTATGGCTACACCTTC CASRRDRNANYGYTF TRBJ1-2 TRBV2 . 15 TRBD1
TGTGCCAGCAGTTACTCGAGGGGGCAAGCTTTCTTT CASSYSRGQAFF TRBJ1-1 TRBV6-5 . 12 TRBD1
TGTGCCAGCAGTGAAGCAGGACAGGGGGATGAAAAACTGTTTTTT CASSEAGQGDEKLFF TRBJ1-4 TRBV6-1 once 15 TRBD1
TGTGCCAGCAGCGTAGTAGGGGGACCTGAAGCTTTCTTT CASSVVGGPEAFF TRBJ1-1 TRBV9 . 13 .
TGTGCCAGCAGTGAAGGTTGGGCTAGCGGGTCAGATACGCAGTATTTT CASSEGWASGSDTQYF TRBJ2-3 TRBV2 . 16 TRBD2
TGTGCCAGCAGAGAGGGACTAGTTCAAGAGACCCAGTACTTC CASREGLVQETQYF TRBJ2-5 TRBV6-5 . 14 TRBD2
TGTGCCGGCTTACAGGGCCTGCGGGACGAGCAGTACTTC CAGLQGLRDEQYF TRBJ2-7 TRBV2 . 13 .
TGTGCCAGCAGCGTCAGCGGGGACCTTGGGACCTATGGCTACACCTTC CASSVSGDLGTYGYTF TRBJ1-2 TRBV25-1 once 16 .